The source of this TCR beta chain is a study of cytomegalovirus exposure and HLA in healthy donors (dated by TCRdb to about 2017). In the study overall: According to an earlier analysis of 550 to 700 of the donors, 150 million to 200 million T cells yielded 95 million to 140 million unique TCR beta sequences and 276 Gb of sequence data. About 320 gigabases of sequencing data and tens of millions of unique TCR sequences were included in an early release covering roughly 600 HLA-typed donors. Among the roughly 400 genotyped donors, roughly 80% belonged to the genetic ancestry cluster associated with self-reported Caucasian donors. The aim of the study was to test whether cataloging public T cell receptors could identify signatures of past pathogen exposure. The study profiled the T cell repertoires of some 610 subjects by immunosequencing and related them to cytomegalovirus serostatus. Besides the first cohort of approximately 710 subjects, a separate validation cohort made up of 120 or so different subjects was used. The study combined high-throughput TCR immunosequencing, statistical association of individual TCRs with disease status, and machine learning to predict cytomegalovirus infection status. A later analysis re-examined previously published TCR beta repertoires from roughly 650 donors and added high-resolution HLA genotyping to investigate patterns of TCR occurrence. In the later analysis, no new phenotypic data were used to find candidate immune exposures; instead, reliance was placed on TCR beta sequences and their occurrence across donors. An earlier analysis of 587 of the donors used high-throughput TCR beta sequencing to judge whether each TCR beta V gene segment behaved as functional or pseudogenic. Donor age, sex, ethnicity and CMV serostatus were compiled alongside the repertoire data. Genome-wide SNP genotypes for about three fifths of the roughly 670 donors were used in a later genetic analysis, which treated that subset as a discovery cohort. All discovery cohort repertoires had been generated using a single sequencing platform. Class I and class II HLA loci were covered by the typing at four-digit resolution. Typing coverage varied by locus: about 629-640 donors for A, B, C, DRB1 and DQB1; more than 500 for DQA1; over 600 for DPA1; 450 to 480 for DPB1. About 5 DR-DQ haplotypes were handled as single units for association and clustering, since linkage in the cohort was strong. Among around 400 genotyped donors of the cohort, an average of around 240,000 unique TCR beta nucleotide sequences was sequenced per donor, of which roughly 17% were non-productive. The research as a whole found: Correlated functional status among segregating V segments might reflect linkage disequilibrium, but an unknown experimental factor could not be ruled out. A further reported finding was that TCR beta sequences accurately predicted the HLA-A and HLA-B alleles for most subjects in the first cohort. An earlier analysis of 587 of the donors showed that most TCR beta V segments appeared in productive rearrangements either about 87% or about 30% of the time, which broadly matched IMGT annotations. The study gave a list of 150 to 200 TCR beta chains associated with cytomegalovirus. Because HLA typing was unavailable for some donors at each locus, only the typed subset was used in association tests. This cohort had only TCR beta chains sequenced, and the lack of alpha or paired-chain data limited which features could be detected. CMV serostatus was the only immune exposure information available for the cohort. The 87-base-pair reads could not distinguish some IMGT-functional V segments, including TRBV6-2 and TRBV6-3, so those segments were excluded. In a later analysis, the rate of TCR association differed among HLA loci, with DRB1 alleles having the most associated TCRs and HLA-C alleles having the fewest. Most CMV-associated TCR beta chains appeared to be HLA-restricted in a later analysis, and the HLA associations seemed to be driven largely by CMV exposure. While some public TCRs were present in many individuals, most TCR sequences turned up only very rarely across donors. A later analysis reported that several top co-occurrence clusters appeared linked to parvovirus B19, influenza, CMV and Epstein-Barr virus. A group of highly shared sequence variants was considered likely to be a technical artifact of the sequencing pipeline. In both the original and validation cohorts, the classifier was reported to diagnose cytomegalovirus status with high specificity and sensitivity. A few of the identified cytomegalovirus-associated TCR beta chains were confirmed in vitro to be specific for cytomegalovirus antigens. Presence/absence analyses assumed roughly uniform sequencing depth across donors, an assumption that may not hold. It was suggested by the authors that the approach could potentially be generalized to other disease states and immunological phenotypes. A later analysis associated 16,951 TCR beta sequences with specific HLA alleles at a false discovery rate of 0.05. When HLA alleles, especially DR and DQ, strongly co-occurred, attributing TCR associations to individual alleles was difficult. According to a later genetic analysis, donors in an Asian-associated ancestry cluster had fewer N-insertions in productive TCRs than the roughly 670-donor mean. An association between a missense DCLRE1C variant and V-gene and J-gene trimming of TCR beta chains was found in a later genetic analysis and replicated in an independent cohort. Because counts were too low, roughly 18 rarely observed V segments, including chromosome 9 orphons, were left out of the earlier analysis of a few hundred of the donors. A later analysis found that HLA-associated TCR beta chains were more clonally expanded and had lower generation probabilities than equally common non-associated chains.

The cohort comprised 710 or so healthy bone marrow donors. At the time of sampling, all cohort members were nominally healthy, though unrecorded immune exposures were likely present. The donor tested CMV seropositive, placing the donor among the roughly 270 seropositive members of the cohort. A peripheral blood sample was provided by each donor, and peripheral blood mononuclear cells were used for TCR beta sequencing. The Qiagen DNeasy Blood Extraction Kit was used to extract genomic DNA from the blood cell samples. The CDR3 goes from the cysteine to the phenylalanine over 13 residues. Only the CDR3 region is kept as DNA, spanning 39 bases read in frame from base 1. The germline V gene (reference sequence) yields LNHNV for CDR1 and YYDKDF for CDR2. At the junction V is shortened by 1 base and J by 3 bases, with 7 bases in between. Library method: the immunoSEQ multiplex PCR assay. For the multiplex PCR, a mixture combining 60 forward primers for TCR Vbeta segments and 13 reverse primers for TCR Jbeta segments was used. A multiplex PCR assay on genomic DNA amplified the CDR3 region of rearranged TCR beta genes. The Illumina HiSeq System was used to sequence the amplified TCR beta libraries as 87-base-pair reads. Turning to the authors' computational methods: A later analysis tallied roughly 80 million unique TCR beta chains across the 666 repertoires, and some 10 million of those chains were shared by two or more donors. A nearest-neighbor algorithm error-corrected the raw reads and collapsed the reads into unique sequences, merging closely related sequences to remove PCR and sequencing errors. To assign V, D and J gene segments, CDR3 sequences were aligned to IMGT reference sequences. For a sequence to be retained, a match of at least six nucleotides was required to both a V gene segment and a J gene segment. A rearrangement was called productive if the CDR3 had no stop codons and remained in frame with V and J, and every other rearrangement was called non-productive. CDR3 was defined according to IMGT convention as the region running from the second conserved V-encoded cysteine to the conserved J-encoded phenylalanine. Sequences without an unambiguous match to a single V gene segment were excluded from the earlier analysis of 450 to 650 of the donors. In an earlier analysis of 500 to 750 of the donors, V segments were called functional above 56.7% productive rearrangements and were called segregating when the between-donor standard deviation exceeded 5%. A statistical classification framework was built for diagnosing cytomegalovirus status from the catalog of TCR beta chain sequences. A later analysis assigned V and J genes by comparing TCR nucleotide sequences with IMGT/GENE-DB human TR gene sequences. A later analysis assigned CDR3 sequences and most-parsimonious VDJ recombination scenarios with the TCRdist pipeline. In a later analysis, each TCR beta chain was defined by its CDR3 amino acid sequence together with its V-gene family, and reads without a unique V-gene family were excluded. A later analysis removed nearly 600 highly shared, low-generation-probability nucleotide sequences to deal with suspected cross-contamination and a sequencing artifact. For each public chain, a later analysis derived a clonal expansion index from normalized ranks of inferred template counts within each repertoire. In a later analysis, generation probabilities were computed using a VDJ recombination model fitted to out-of-frame rearrangements, and the results were checked against IGoR. In a later analysis, hypergeometric tests were used to score TCR-TCR, TCR-HLA and TCR-CMV co-occurrence, with a repertoire-size bias correction applied to TCR pairs. A later analysis estimated false discovery rates by permuting HLA or CMV assignments 20 times. In a later analysis, co-occurring TCRs were grouped using DBSCAN, and TCRdist sequence similarity was added for clustering within HLA-allele-positive subsets. Repertoires with fewer than 30,000 or more than 120,000 public chains, plus five repertoires with anomalous nucleotide sharing, were excluded from co-occurrence clustering. TCRdb limited this immuneACCESS table to in-frame rearrangements with V and J called. A share of clones is missing; checked studies link under half to unresolved V genes, and the rest is unexplained. From that table come the V and J calls and clone size; the DNA was used to work out D and trimming. This sample's table has entries for 45,000 to 55,000 clones. Around 10% of the sample comes from the top ten.

In regard to this clone: Its antigen specificity is not known.

Sequencing was performed on PBMCs. The chain is assembled from TRBV15 and TRBJ2-7; the D gene assignment is ambiguous. This receptor was obtained from a woman between 50 and 59 years old in good health and CMV-seropositive. Here the CDR3 is given as CATSRVINYEQYF. The sequence in DNA is TGTGCCACCAGCAGAGTTATTAACTACGAGCAGTACTTC.